This T cell receptor beta chain was recorded in a study of T cell responses to AZD1222 COVID-19 vaccine. A word on this clone: Its target is not known.

The protocol was immunoSEQ multiplex PCR, while the TCRdb copy is restricted to in-frame clones and leaves out a portion. Of about 120,000 clones in the sample, 87% were seen once. Second doses at about 4 or about 12 weeks were pooled. General observations from the study: All repertoire sampling was performed exclusively after the peak T cell response. The number of AZD1222 recipients seropositive at baseline was only 6 or 7. The donor group comprised mostly white British people and more females; the analysis possibly underestimated clonal diversity.

Trimming removed 0 bases from V and 3 bases from J, with 6 bases in between. The CDR3 extends over 14 amino acids. From germline, CDR1 is LNHDA and CDR2 SQIVND (reference sequence). The material was peripheral blood, obtained 28 days after the second AZD1222 dose. This sequence was found in an adult who received the AZD1222 COVID-19 vaccine. The chain employs TRBV19 and TRBJ1-3, with D unclear. This chain's CDR3 is CASSIDSVGNTIYF. The DNA of the CDR3 is TGTGCCAGTAGTATAGACTCCGTTGGAAACACCATATATTTT.